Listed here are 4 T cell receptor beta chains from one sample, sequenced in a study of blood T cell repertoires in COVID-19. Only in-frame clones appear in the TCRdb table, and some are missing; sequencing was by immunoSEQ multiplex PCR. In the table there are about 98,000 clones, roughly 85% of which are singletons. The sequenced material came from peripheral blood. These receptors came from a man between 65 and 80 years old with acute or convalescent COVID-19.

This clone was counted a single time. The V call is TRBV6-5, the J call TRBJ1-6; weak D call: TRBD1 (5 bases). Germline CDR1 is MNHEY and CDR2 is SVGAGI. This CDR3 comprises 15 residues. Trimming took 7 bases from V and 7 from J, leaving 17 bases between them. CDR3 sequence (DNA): TGTGCCAGCAAACCAGAGGCAGGGTGGAATTCACCCCTCCACTTT. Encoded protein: CASKPEAGWNSPLHF.

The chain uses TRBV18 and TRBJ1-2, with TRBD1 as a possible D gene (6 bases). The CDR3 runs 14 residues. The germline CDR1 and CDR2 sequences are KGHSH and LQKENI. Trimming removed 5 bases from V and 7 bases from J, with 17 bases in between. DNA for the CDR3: TGTGCCAGCTCAGACGGACAGTCCTATTTTGGCTACACCTTC. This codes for CASSDGQSYFGYTF.

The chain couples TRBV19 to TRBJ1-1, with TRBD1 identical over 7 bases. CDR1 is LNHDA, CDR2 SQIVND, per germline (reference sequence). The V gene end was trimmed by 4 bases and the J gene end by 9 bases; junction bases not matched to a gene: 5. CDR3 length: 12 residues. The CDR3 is CASSTPGGKAFF. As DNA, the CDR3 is TGTGCCAGTAGTACACCAGGGGGTAAAGCTTTCTTT.

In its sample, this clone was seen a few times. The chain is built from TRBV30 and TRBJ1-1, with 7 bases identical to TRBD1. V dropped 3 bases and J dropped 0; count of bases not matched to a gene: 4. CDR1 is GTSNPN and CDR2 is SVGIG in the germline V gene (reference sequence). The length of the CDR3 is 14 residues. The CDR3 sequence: CAWRAGTVNTEAFF. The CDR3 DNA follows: TGTGCCTGGAGAGCCGGGACAGTGAACACTGAAGCTTTCTTT.